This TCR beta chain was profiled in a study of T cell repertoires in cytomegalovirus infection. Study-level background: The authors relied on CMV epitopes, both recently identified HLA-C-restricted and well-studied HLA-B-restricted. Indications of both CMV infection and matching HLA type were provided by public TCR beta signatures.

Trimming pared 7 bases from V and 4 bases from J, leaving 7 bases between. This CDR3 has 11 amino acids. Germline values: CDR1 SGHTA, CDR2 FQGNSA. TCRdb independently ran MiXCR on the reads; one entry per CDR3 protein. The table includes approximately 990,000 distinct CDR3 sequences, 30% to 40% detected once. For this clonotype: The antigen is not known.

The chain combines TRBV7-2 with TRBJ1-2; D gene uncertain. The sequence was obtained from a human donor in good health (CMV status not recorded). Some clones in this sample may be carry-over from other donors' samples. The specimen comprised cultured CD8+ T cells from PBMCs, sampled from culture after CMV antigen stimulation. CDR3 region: CASTSGYGYTF. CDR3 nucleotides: TGTGCCAGCACCAGCGGCTATGGCTACACCTTC.